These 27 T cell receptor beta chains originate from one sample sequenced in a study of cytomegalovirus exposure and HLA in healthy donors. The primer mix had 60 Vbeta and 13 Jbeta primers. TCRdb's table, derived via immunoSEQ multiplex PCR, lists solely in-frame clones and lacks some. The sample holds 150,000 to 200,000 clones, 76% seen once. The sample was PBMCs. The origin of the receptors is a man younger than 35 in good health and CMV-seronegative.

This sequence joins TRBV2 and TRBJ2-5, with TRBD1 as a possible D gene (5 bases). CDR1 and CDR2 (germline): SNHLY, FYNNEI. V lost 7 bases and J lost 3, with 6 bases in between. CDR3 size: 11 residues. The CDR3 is CASTREETQYF. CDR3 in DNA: TGTGCCAGCACCAGGGAAGAGACCCAGTACTTC. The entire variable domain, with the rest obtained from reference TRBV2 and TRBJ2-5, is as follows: EPEVTQTPSHQVTQMGQEVILRCVPISNHLYFYWYRQILGQKVEFLVSFYNNEISEKSEIFDDQFSVERPDGSNFTLKIRSTKLEDSAMYFCASTREETQYFGPGTRLLVL.

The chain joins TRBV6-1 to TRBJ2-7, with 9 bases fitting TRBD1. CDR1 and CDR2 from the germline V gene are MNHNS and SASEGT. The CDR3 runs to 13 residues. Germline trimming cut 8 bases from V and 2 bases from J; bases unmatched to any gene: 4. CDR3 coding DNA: TGTGCCAGCGGGGGACAGGGCGCCTACGAGCAGTACTTC. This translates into CASGGQGAYEQYF.

CDR3 coding DNA: TGCAGCGTGGGACTAGCGGCTAGCACAGATACGCAGTATTTT. Translation: CSVGLAASTDTQYF. The chain employs TRBV29-1 and TRBJ2-3, with 11 bases lining up with TRBD2. The CDR3 extends over 14 amino acids. The germline gives CDR1 SQVTM, CDR2 ANQGSEA. With 6 bases clipped from V and 0 bases from J, the junction kept 2 bases outside the gene matches.

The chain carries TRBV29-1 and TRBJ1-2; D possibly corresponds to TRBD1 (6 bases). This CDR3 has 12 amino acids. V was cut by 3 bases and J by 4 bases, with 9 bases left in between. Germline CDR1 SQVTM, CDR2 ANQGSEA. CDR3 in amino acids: CSVEIQGYGYTF. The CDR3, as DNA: TGCAGCGTTGAGATACAGGGCTATGGCTACACCTTC.

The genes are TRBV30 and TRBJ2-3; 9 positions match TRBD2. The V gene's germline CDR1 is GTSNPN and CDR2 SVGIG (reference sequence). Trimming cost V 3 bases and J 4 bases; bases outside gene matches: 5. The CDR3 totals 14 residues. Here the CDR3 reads CAWSVSGGADTQYF. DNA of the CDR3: TGTGCCTGGAGCGTTAGCGGGGGCGCAGATACGCAGTATTTT. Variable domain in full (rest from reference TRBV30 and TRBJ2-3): SQTIHQWPATLVQPVGSPLSLECTVEGTSNPNLYWYRQAAGRGLQLLFYSVGIGQISSEVPQNLSASRPQDRQFILSSKKLLLSDSGFYLCAWSVSGGADTQYFGPGTRLTVL.

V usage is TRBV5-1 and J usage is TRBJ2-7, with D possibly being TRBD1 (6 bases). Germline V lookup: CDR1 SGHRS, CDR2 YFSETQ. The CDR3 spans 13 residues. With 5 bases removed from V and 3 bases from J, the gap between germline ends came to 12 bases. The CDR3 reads CASRKGQLYEQYF. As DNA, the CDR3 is TGCGCCAGCAGGAAAGGACAGCTCTACGAGCAGTACTTC. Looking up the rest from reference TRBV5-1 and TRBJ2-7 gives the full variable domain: KAGVTQTPRYLIKTRGQQVTLSCSPISGHRSVSWYQQTPGQGLQFLFEYFSETQRNKGNFPGRFSGRQFSNSRSEMNVSTLELGDSALYLCASRKGQLYEQYFGPGTRLTVT.

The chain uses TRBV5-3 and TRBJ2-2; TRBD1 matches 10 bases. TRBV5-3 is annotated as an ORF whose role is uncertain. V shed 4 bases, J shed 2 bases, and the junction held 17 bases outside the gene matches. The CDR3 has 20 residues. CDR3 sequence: CARSIEPGQGPLANTGELFF. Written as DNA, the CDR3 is TGTGCCAGAAGCATAGAACCGGGACAGGGGCCCTTAGCTAACACCGGGGAGCTGTTTTTT.

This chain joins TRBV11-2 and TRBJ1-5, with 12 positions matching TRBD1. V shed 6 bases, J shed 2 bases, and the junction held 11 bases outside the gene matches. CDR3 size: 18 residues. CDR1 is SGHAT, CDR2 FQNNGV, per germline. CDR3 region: CASSSGTGGGMGNQPQHF. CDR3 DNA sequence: TGTGCCAGCAGTTCAGGGACAGGGGGCGGAATGGGCAATCAGCCCCAGCATTTT.

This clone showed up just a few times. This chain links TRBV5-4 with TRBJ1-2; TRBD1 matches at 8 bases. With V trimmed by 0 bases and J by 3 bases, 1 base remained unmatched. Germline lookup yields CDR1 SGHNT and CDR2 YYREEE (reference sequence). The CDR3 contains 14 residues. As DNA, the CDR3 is TGTGCCAGCAGCTTGGTACAGGGGGACTATGGCTACACCTTC. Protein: CASSLVQGDYGYTF. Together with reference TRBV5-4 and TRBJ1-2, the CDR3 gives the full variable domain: ETGVTQSPTHLIKTRGQQVTLRCSSQSGHNTVSWYQQALGQGPQFIFQYYREEENGRGNFPPRFSGLQFPNYSSELNVNALELDDSALYLCASSLVQGDYGYTFGSGTRLTVV.

CDR3 region: CASSLDPGTEAFF. DNA for the CDR3: TGTGCCAGCAGCTTAGACCCGGGCACTGAAGCTTTCTTT. This chain uses TRBV11-2 with TRBJ1-1, with no clear D. CDR3 length equals 13 residues. CDR1 is SGHAT and CDR2 is FQNNGV in the germline V gene. Trimming cost V 0 bases and J 4 bases, with 6 bases left between them.

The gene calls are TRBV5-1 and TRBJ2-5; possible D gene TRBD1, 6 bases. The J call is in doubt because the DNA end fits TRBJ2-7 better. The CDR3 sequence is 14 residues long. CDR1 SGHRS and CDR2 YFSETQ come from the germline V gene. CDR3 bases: TGCGCCAGCAGCTTGGCAGGGGCGGCAAACGAGCAGTACTTC. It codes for CASSLAGAANEQYF.

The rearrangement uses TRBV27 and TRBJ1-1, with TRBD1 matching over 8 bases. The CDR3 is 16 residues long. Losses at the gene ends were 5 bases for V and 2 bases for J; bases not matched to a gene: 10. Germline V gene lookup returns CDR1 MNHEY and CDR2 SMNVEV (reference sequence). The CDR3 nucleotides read TGTGCCAGCAGTCCATCATGGGGACAGGCCAACACTGAAGCTTTCTTT. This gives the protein CASSPSWGQANTEAFF.

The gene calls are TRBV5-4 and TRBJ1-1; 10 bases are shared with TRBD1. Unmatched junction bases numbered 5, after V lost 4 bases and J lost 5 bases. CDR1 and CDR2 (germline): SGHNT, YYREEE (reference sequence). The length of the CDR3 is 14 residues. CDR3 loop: CASSRDRGQTEAFF. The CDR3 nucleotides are TGTGCCAGCAGCCGCGACAGGGGGCAAACTGAAGCTTTCTTT. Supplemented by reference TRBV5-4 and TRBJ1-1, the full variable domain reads ETGVTQSPTHLIKTRGQQVTLRCSSQSGHNTVSWYQQALGQGPQFIFQYYREEENGRGNFPPRFSGLQFPNYSSELNVNALELDDSALYLCASSRDRGQTEAFFGQGTRLTVV.

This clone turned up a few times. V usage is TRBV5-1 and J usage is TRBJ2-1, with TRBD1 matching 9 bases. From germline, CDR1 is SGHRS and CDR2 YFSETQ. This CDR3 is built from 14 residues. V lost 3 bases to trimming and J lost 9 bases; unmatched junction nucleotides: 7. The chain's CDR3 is CASSSGTGRSEQFF. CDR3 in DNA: TGCGCCAGCAGCTCCGGGACAGGGAGGAGTGAGCAGTTCTTC.

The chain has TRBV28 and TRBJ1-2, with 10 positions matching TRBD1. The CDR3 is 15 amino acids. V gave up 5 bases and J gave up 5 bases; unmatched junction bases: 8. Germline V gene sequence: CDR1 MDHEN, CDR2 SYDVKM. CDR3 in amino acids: CASSAGTGANYGYTF. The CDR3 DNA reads TGTGCCAGCAGTGCCGGGACAGGGGCGAATTATGGCTACACCTTC.

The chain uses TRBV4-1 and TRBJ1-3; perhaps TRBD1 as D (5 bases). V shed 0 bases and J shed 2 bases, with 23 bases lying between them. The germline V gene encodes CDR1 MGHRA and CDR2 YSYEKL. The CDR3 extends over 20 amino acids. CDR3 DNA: TGCGCCAGCAGCCAAGAGGTGGGAGGGGTGACAACAATTGCTGGAAACACCATATATTTT. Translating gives CASSQEVGGVTTIAGNTIYF.

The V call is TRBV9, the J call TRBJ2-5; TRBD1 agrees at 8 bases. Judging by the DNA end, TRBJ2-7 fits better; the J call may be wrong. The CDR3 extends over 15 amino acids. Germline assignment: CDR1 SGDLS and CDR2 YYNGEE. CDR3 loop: CASSVSTGGNYEQYF. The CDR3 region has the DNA TGTGCCAGCAGCGTAAGTACAGGGGGGAACTACGAGCAGTACTTC.

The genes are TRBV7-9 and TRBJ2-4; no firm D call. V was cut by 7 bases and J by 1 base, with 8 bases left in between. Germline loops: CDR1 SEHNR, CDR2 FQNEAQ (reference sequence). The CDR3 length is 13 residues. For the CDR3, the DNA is TGTGCCAGCACCGACGGGGCCAAAAACATTCAGTACTTC. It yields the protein CASTDGAKNIQYF.

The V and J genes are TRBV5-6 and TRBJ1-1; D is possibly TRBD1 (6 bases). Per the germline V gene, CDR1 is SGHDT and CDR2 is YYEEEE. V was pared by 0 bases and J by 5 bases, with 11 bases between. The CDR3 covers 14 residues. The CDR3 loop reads CASSLAGVRTEAFF. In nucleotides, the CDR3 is TGTGCCAGCAGCTTGGCAGGGGTTCGAACTGAAGCTTTCTTT. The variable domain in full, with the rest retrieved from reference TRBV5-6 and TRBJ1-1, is DAGVTQSPTHLIKTRGQQVTLRCSPKSGHDTVSWYQQALGQGPQFIFQYYEEEERQRGNFPDRFSGHQFPNYSSELNVNALLLGDSALYLCASSLAGVRTEAFFGQGTRLTVV.

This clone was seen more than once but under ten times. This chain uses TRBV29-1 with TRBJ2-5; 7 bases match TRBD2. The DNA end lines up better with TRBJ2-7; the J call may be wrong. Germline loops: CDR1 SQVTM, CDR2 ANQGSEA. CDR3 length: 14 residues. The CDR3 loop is CSGSLGGSSYEQYF. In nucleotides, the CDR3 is TGCAGCGGATCACTCGGCGGGAGCTCCTACGAGCAGTACTTC.

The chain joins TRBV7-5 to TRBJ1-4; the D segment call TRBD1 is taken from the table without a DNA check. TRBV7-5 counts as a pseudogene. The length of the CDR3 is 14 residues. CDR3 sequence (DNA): TGTGCCAGAAGCTTGGCAGCAACTAATGAAAAACTGTTTTTT. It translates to CARSLAATNEKLFF.

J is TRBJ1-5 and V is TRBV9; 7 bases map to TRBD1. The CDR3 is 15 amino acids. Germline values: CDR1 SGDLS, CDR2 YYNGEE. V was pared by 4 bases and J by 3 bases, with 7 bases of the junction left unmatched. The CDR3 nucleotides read TGTGCCAGCAGCCCCCAGACAGGGATCAATCAGCCCCAGCATTTT. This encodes CASSPQTGINQPQHF. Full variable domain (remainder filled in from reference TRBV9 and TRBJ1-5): DSGVTQTPKHLITATGQRVTLRCSPRSGDLSVYWYQQSLDQGLQFLIQYYNGEERAKGNILERFSAQQFPDLHSELNLSSLELGDSALYFCASSPQTGINQPQHFGDGTRLSIL.

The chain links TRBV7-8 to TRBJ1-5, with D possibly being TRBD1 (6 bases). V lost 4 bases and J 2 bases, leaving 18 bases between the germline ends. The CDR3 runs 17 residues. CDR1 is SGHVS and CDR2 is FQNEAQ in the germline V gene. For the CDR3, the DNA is TGTGCCAGCAGCTATCCTAGCCCCAGGGGAGGCAATCAGCCCCAGCATTTT. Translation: CASSYPSPRGGNQPQHF.

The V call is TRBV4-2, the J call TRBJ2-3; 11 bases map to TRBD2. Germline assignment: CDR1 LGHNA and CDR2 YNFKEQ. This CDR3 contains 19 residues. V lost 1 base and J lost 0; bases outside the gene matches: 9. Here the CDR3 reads CASSQGLAGRGGSTDTQYF. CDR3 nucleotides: TGTGCCAGCAGCCAAGGACTAGCGGGGAGAGGGGGTAGCACAGATACGCAGTATTTT.

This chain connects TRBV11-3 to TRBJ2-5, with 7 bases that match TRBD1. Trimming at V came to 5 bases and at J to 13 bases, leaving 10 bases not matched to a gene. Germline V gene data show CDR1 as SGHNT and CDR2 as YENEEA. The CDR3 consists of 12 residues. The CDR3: CASSKKTGDGYF. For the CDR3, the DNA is TGTGCCAGCAGCAAAAAAACAGGGGACGGGTACTTC.

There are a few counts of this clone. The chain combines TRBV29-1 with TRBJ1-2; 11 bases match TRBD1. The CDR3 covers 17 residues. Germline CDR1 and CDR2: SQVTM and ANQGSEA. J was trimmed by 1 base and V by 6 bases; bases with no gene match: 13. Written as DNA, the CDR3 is TGCAGCGTCCCCGTAGGGACAGGGGGGCCTCTTAACTATGGCTACACCTTC. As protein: CSVPVGTGGPLNYGYTF.

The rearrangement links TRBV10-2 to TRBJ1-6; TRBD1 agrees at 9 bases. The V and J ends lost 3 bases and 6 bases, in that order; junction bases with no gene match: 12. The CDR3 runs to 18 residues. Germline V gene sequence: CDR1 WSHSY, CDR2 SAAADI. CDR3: CASSDIQGATDFNSPLHF. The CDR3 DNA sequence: TGCGCCAGCAGTGATATACAGGGGGCTACCGATTTTAATTCACCCCTCCACTTT.